The 30 T cell receptor beta chains below were found in one sample sequenced in a study of blood T cell repertoires in COVID-19. The repertoire was sequenced with immunoSEQ multiplex PCR; TCRdb's copy has only in-frame clones and lacks some. Seen here are approximately 400,000 clones, 70% to 85% observed once, and the top ten hold roughly 1.1%. Sequencing was carried out using peripheral blood. The receptors stem from a human donor with acute or convalescent COVID-19. The donor label of this sample is uncertain.

This clone was counted once. J is TRBJ2-1 and V is TRBV18, with 10 positions matching TRBD1. This CDR3 contains 16 residues. Germline V gives CDR1 KGHSH, CDR2 LQKENI. V shed 3 bases, J shed 9 bases, and the junction held 11 bases outside the gene matches. The CDR3 DNA follows: TGTGCCAGCTCACCGAGGACAGGGGGTTCATTGGGTGAGCAGTTCTTC. This encodes CASSPRTGGSLGEQFF.

The rearrangement uses TRBV10-3 and TRBJ1-5; D not certain. The CDR3 runs to 14 residues. The V gene lost 5 bases and the J gene lost 1 base, with 9 bases spanning the gap. CDR1 ENHRY and CDR2 SYGVKD come from the germline V gene. The CDR3 DNA reads as TGTGCCATCAGTCAGATGGAGAGCAATCAGCCCCAGCATTTT. This encodes CAISQMESNQPQHF.

Details on this clone: The same CDR3 can be traced to other DNA sequences in this sample. The chain has TRBV18 and TRBJ1-2; TRBD1 matches 9 bases. CDR1 KGHSH and CDR2 LQKENI come from the germline V gene. The CDR3 is 13 residues long. V shed 3 bases, J shed 8 bases, and the junction held 4 bases outside the gene matches. The DNA of the CDR3 is TGTGCCAGCTCACCTGGGACAGGGTTGGGCTACACCTTC. It yields the protein CASSPGTGLGYTF.

This clone was seen just once. This chain joins TRBV3-1 (or the pseudogene TRBV3-2) and TRBJ2-1, with TRBD2 matching over 11 bases. The V and J ends lost 4 bases and 5 bases, in that order; junction bases with no gene match: 4. The germline gives CDR1 LGHDT, CDR2 YNNKEL (reference sequence). This CDR3 has 15 amino acids. For the CDR3, the DNA is TGTGCCAGCAGCCCGCTAGCGGGAGGCCACAATGAGCAGTTCTTC. Protein: CASSPLAGGHNEQFF.

The V and J genes are TRBV5-6 and TRBJ2-7, with D perhaps matching TRBD1 (6 bases). Deletions cut 5 bases from V and 0 bases from J, with 15 bases between. The CDR3 has 15 residues. Looked up from germline, CDR1 is SGHDT and CDR2 is YYEEEE. Written as DNA, the CDR3 is TGTGCCAGCAGAATCAGGGGTTCCAGCTCCTACGAGCAGTACTTC. Translated: CASRIRGSSSYEQYF.

This clone was picked up one time. V gene TRBV7-6 combines with J gene TRBJ2-1; 9 bases are a match to TRBD2. The germline V gene has CDR1 SGHVS and CDR2 FNYEAQ. This CDR3 has 22 amino acids. Losses at the gene ends were 2 bases for V and 1 base for J; bases not matched to a gene: 21. The DNA of the CDR3 is TGTGCCAGCAGCTTACGACAGACTAAACCTAGCGGGATGGGGAGATCCTACAATGAGCAGTTCTTC. This encodes CASSLRQTKPSGMGRSYNEQFF. The full variable domain, in which reference TRBV7-6 and TRBJ2-1 provide the parts outside the CDR3, is GAGVSQSPRYKVTKRGQDVALRCDPISGHVSLYWYRQALGQGPEFLTYFNYEAQQDKSGLPNDRFSAERPEGSISTLTIQRTEQRDSAMYRCASSLRQTKPSGMGRSYNEQFFGPGTRLTVL.

This rearrangement joins TRBV30 to TRBJ1-4, with D perhaps TRBD1 (5 bases). Germline V CDR1 and CDR2: GTSNPN, SVGIG (reference sequence). This CDR3 contains 15 residues. V was clipped by 4 bases and J by 7 bases, with 19 bases between them. CDR3 coding DNA: TGTGCCTGGACCCTAAGACGGGGGTTTGGTGAAAAACTGTTTTTT. It is translated as CAWTLRRGFGEKLFF. Looking up the rest from reference TRBV30 and TRBJ1-4 gives the full variable domain: SQTIHQWPATLVQPVGSPLSLECTVEGTSNPNLYWYRQAAGRGLQLLFYSVGIGQISSEVPQNLSASRPQDRQFILSSKKLLLSDSGFYLCAWTLRRGFGEKLFFGSGTQLSVL.

The V call is TRBV10-3, the J call TRBJ2-7; 10 nucleotides agree with TRBD1. Trimming removed 2 bases from V and 5 bases from J; junction bases left unmatched: 6. This CDR3 is 15 amino acids long. Germline lookup yields CDR1 ENHRY and CDR2 SYGVKD. The CDR3 region has the DNA TGTGCCATCAGTGAGGGACAGGGGGTGGGGAACGAGCAGTACTTC. Protein sequence: CAISEGQGVGNEQYF.

The rearrangement joins TRBV5-1 to TRBJ1-1; D may be TRBD1 (5 bases). The V end lost 2 bases, the J end lost 0 bases, and 11 bases lay between the germline ends. Germline CDR1 is SGHRS and CDR2 is YFSETQ. There are 15 residues in the CDR3. DNA for the CDR3: TGCGCCAGCAGCTTTCAGGGCAGCGTGAACACTGAAGCTTTCTTT. This encodes CASSFQGSVNTEAFF.

V gene TRBV9 combines with J gene TRBJ2-6, with 7 bases fitting TRBD2. With 0 bases clipped from V and 0 bases from J, the junction kept 6 bases outside the gene matches. Germline V gives CDR1 SGDLS, CDR2 YYNGEE. There are 18 residues in the CDR3. The CDR3 loop is CASSVDKGGSSGANVLTF. Written as DNA, the CDR3 is TGTGCCAGCAGCGTAGACAAGGGCGGGAGCTCTGGGGCCAACGTCCTGACTTTC.

The chain employs TRBV3-1 (or the pseudogene TRBV3-2) and TRBJ2-4; D remains unclear. This CDR3 contains 14 residues. CDR1 is LGHDT and CDR2 is YNNKEL in the germline V gene (reference sequence). V was clipped by 2 bases and J by 7 bases, with 12 bases between them. CDR3 in amino acids: CASSQSLILNIQYF. The CDR3, as DNA: TGTGCCAGCAGCCAATCGTTAATCCTGAACATTCAGTACTTC.

The rearrangement links TRBV4-1 to TRBJ2-7, with TRBD2 identical over 15 bases. After removal of 3 bases from V and 4 bases from J, the junction contained 7 bases not matched to a gene. Germline loops: CDR1 MGHRA, CDR2 YSYEKL. There are 17 residues in the CDR3. The CDR3 sequence: CASSQGLAGGSEYEQYF. For the CDR3, the DNA is TGCGCCAGCAGCCAGGGACTAGCGGGAGGATCCGAGTACGAGCAGTACTTC.

The V and J genes are TRBV7-9 and TRBJ2-7; 8 nucleotides line up with TRBD1. Germline CDR1 is SEHNR and CDR2 is FQNEAQ (reference sequence). V lost 5 bases to trimming and J lost 2 bases; unmatched junction nucleotides: 8. The CDR3 extends over 15 amino acids. The CDR3 nucleotides are TGTGCCAGCAGCGGCCGATACAGGGGGACCTACGAGCAGTACTTC. This codes for CASSGRYRGTYEQYF.

This rearrangement joins TRBV2 to TRBJ2-7; 10 bases line up with TRBD2. The CDR3 runs 15 residues. The junction had 7 bases not matched to a gene; V was cut back by 6 bases and J by 2 bases. From germline, CDR1 is SNHLY and CDR2 FYNNEI. The DNA for the CDR3 is TGTGCCAGCAGGCGGGAGCTAGCGGGAGCCTACGAGCAGTACTTC. This translates into CASRRELAGAYEQYF. The full variable domain, rest sourced from reference TRBV2 and TRBJ2-7, is EPEVTQTPSHQVTQMGQEVILRCVPISNHLYFYWYRQILGQKVEFLVSFYNNEISEKSEIFDDQFSVERPDGSNFTLKIRSTKLEDSAMYFCASRRELAGAYEQYFGPGTRLTVT.

The V and J genes are TRBV5-4 and TRBJ2-3; D is undetermined. V was cut by 0 bases and J by 6 bases, with 5 bases left in between. The CDR3 runs to 12 residues. Germline V gene data show CDR1 as SGHNT and CDR2 as YYREEE (reference sequence). CDR3 in DNA: TGTGCCAGCAGCTTGGACACGGATACGCAGTATTTT. Translating it yields CASSLDTDTQYF.

J is TRBJ1-1 and V is TRBV27; D not certain. Trimming shortened V by 8 bases and J by 1 base, and 5 bases separated the two germline ends. CDR1 and CDR2 from the germline V gene are MNHEY and SMNVEV (reference sequence). This CDR3 has 11 amino acids. In nucleotides, the CDR3 is TGTGCCAGCCGGAGGAACACTGAAGCTTTCTTT. This translates into CASRRNTEAFF.

The V gene is TRBV18, the J gene TRBJ2-1; 9 bases are a match to TRBD1. V shed 4 bases and J 10 bases; nucleotides not matched to a gene: 14. The CDR3 sequence is 16 residues long. CDR1 is KGHSH and CDR2 is LQKENI in the germline V gene. CDR3 nucleotides: TGTGCCAGCTCACTCAACACCGGGACAGGGTCGGGGGAGCAGTTCTTC. This translates into CASSLNTGTGSGEQFF.

J is TRBJ1-2 and V is TRBV5-6, with 11 bases that match TRBD1. The V and J ends lost 5 bases and 7 bases, in that order; junction bases with no gene match: 10. Germline V gene sequence: CDR1 SGHDT, CDR2 YYEEEE. This CDR3 comprises 15 residues. CDR3 in DNA: TGTGCCAGCAGACCCGTGGACAGGGGGCGGGGTGGCTACACCTTC. The encoded protein is CASRPVDRGRGGYTF. The full variable domain, its missing parts supplied by reference TRBV5-6 and TRBJ1-2, is DAGVTQSPTHLIKTRGQQVTLRCSPKSGHDTVSWYQQALGQGPQFIFQYYEEEERQRGNFPDRFSGHQFPNYSSELNVNALLLGDSALYLCASRPVDRGRGGYTFGSGTRLTVV.

The chain recombines TRBV6-5 with TRBJ2-1; the match to TRBD1 covers 9 bases. Germline V gene lookup returns CDR1 MNHEY and CDR2 SVGAGI. The CDR3 runs to 16 residues. V dropped 3 bases and J dropped 4; count of bases not matched to a gene: 7. CDR3 in amino acids: CASSYLGTGRYNEQFF. The CDR3 DNA reads as TGTGCCAGCAGTTATCTTGGGACAGGGAGATACAATGAGCAGTTCTTC.

This clone was observed a few times. The sample holds other DNA sequences that translate to the same CDR3. The chain uses TRBV18 and TRBJ2-1; TRBD2 agrees at 9 bases. CDR3 size: 15 residues. V was pared by 6 bases and J by 7 bases, with 10 bases of the junction left unmatched. CDR1 is KGHSH and CDR2 is LQKENI in the germline V gene. Here the CDR3 reads CASSLIAGVGNEQFF. The DNA of the CDR3 is TGTGCCAGCTCCCTCATAGCGGGGGTGGGGAATGAGCAGTTCTTC.

This clone has a handful of counts. The chain joins TRBV7-9 to TRBJ1-2; D remains ambiguous. Between the trimmed V and J ends, which lost 5 bases and 4 bases, there was a span of 17 bases. Germline V gene lookup returns CDR1 SEHNR and CDR2 FQNEAQ (reference sequence). The CDR3 is 15 amino acids. The CDR3 spells CASSPEGRTAYGYTF. The CDR3 coding sequence is TGTGCCAGCAGCCCAGAGGGCCGGACGGCCTATGGCTACACCTTC.

For the CDR3, the DNA is TGTGCCAGCAGCGACGGGACAGATACTGAAAAACTGTTTTTT. Its translation is CASSDGTDTEKLFF. The chain recombines TRBV14 with TRBJ1-4; 7 bases are shared with TRBD1. Germline CDR1 reads SGHDN; CDR2 reads FVKESK. The V segment lost 5 bases and the J segment 7 bases; nucleotides outside the gene matches: 7. The CDR3 runs 14 residues.

V usage is TRBV5-5 and J usage is TRBJ2-1; TRBD2 is a possible D gene (6 bases). The CDR3 loop spans 16 amino acids. In germline, CDR1 is SGHKS, CDR2 YYEKEE (reference sequence). V gave up 1 base and J gave up 0 bases, with 11 bases separating them. CDR3 loop: CASSLRGTDSYNEQFF. In DNA, the CDR3 is TGTGCCAGCAGCTTGCGCGGGACCGACTCCTACAATGAGCAGTTCTTC.

V gene TRBV20-1 combines with J gene TRBJ1-1, with D possibly being TRBD1 (5 bases). The CDR3 is 13 residues long. The V end lost 3 bases, the J end lost 1 base, and 9 bases lay between the germline ends. Germline-derived CDR1 and CDR2 are DFQATT and SNEGSKA (reference sequence). DNA for the CDR3: TGCAGTGCTAGTCTTCAGGGGAACACTGAAGCTTTCTTT. Amino acid sequence: CSASLQGNTEAFF.

This clone was counted a few times. The chain has TRBV19 and TRBJ1-1; no reliable D call. Trimming cost V 2 bases and J 1 base, with 14 bases left between them. The CDR3 has 16 amino acids. The germline V gene has CDR1 LNHDA and CDR2 SQIVND (reference sequence). This CDR3 is CASSISRGGTNTEAFF. The CDR3 nucleotides are TGTGCCAGTAGTATAAGCCGGGGAGGTACGAACACTGAAGCTTTCTTT. The full variable domain, its missing parts supplied by reference TRBV19 and TRBJ1-1, is DGGITQSPKYLFRKEGQNVTLSCEQNLNHDAMYWYRQDPGQGLRLIYYSQIVNDFQKGDIAEGYSVSREKKESFPLTVTSAQKNPTAFYLCASSISRGGTNTEAFFGQGTRLTVV.

The genes are TRBV28 and TRBJ1-3; TRBD1 agrees at 8 bases. CDR3 length: 14 amino acids. Germline CDR1 MDHEN, CDR2 SYDVKM. V dropped 7 bases and J dropped 2; count of bases not matched to a gene: 4. The CDR3 protein is CASTLTGAGNTIYF. CDR3 DNA: TGTGCCAGCACCTTGACAGGGGCTGGAAACACCATATATTTT.

V is TRBV10-3 and J is TRBJ2-7; D not resolved. V was clipped by 4 bases and J by 4 bases, with 5 bases between them. This CDR3 region has 11 residues. From germline, CDR1 is ENHRY and CDR2 SYGVKD. In DNA form, the CDR3 reads TGTGCCATCAGTGCAGGTTACGAGCAGTACTTC. As protein: CAISAGYEQYF.

The rearrangement uses TRBV30 and TRBJ2-3; 9 bases are a match to TRBD1. This CDR3 has 16 amino acids. Germline V gene data show CDR1 as GTSNPN and CDR2 as SVGIG (reference sequence). V trimming: 0 bases; J trimming: 5 bases; junction bases outside the gene matches: 9. The CDR3 nucleotides are TGTGCCTGGAGTGTAGGCGGGACAGGGAGAGGAGATACGCAGTATTTT. As protein: CAWSVGGTGRGDTQYF.

This chain connects TRBV28 to TRBJ1-5; D is unclear. Germline assignment: CDR1 MDHEN and CDR2 SYDVKM. The CDR3 length is 14 residues. The V end was cut by 3 bases, the J end by 2 bases, with 8 bases between. DNA for the CDR3: TGTGCCAGCAGTTTTGTAGTTGGCAATCAGCCCCAGCATTTT. It yields the protein CASSFVVGNQPQHF.

This sequence joins TRBV4-2 and TRBJ2-1; 10 bases agree with TRBD2. The germline V gene encodes CDR1 LGHNA and CDR2 YNFKEQ. The CDR3 spans 16 residues. V lost 4 bases, J lost 4 bases, and 7 bases stayed unmatched. CDR3 protein: CASSRPGTSAYNEQFF. The CDR3 coding sequence is TGTGCCAGCAGCCGACCCGGGACTAGCGCGTACAATGAGCAGTTCTTC.